This T cell receptor beta chain originates from a study of beta chain features in type 1 diabetes. Study results and limitations: Lower insertion and higher deletion counts appeared at VDJ junctions in type 1 diabetes patients.

The isolated RNA, all of it, was reverse transcribed, so expressed TCRB transcripts were what got sequenced. Naive, central memory and regulatory T cell samples yielded around 3.5 million reads on average. The table came from immunoSEQ multiplex PCR; TCRdb's copy has only in-frame clones and leaves some out. In the table there are 390,000 or so clones, around 14% of which are singletons. With regard to this clone: Its antigen is undetermined.

CDR1 is GTSNPN and CDR2 is SVGIG in the germline V gene (reference sequence). This CDR3 comprises 18 residues. Trimming cost V 3 bases and J 4 bases, with 27 bases left between them. Sequencing was carried out using naive CD4+ T cells from blood. The chain recombines TRBV30 with TRBJ1-2, with a possible D match to TRBD1 (6 bases). This clonotype originated in a man aged 25 to 40 in good health. CDR3 in DNA: TGTGCCTGGAGAGCAACCGGGACATCCTTGTACCCATCCTATGGCTACACCTTC. This gives the protein CAWRATGTSLYPSYGYTF.